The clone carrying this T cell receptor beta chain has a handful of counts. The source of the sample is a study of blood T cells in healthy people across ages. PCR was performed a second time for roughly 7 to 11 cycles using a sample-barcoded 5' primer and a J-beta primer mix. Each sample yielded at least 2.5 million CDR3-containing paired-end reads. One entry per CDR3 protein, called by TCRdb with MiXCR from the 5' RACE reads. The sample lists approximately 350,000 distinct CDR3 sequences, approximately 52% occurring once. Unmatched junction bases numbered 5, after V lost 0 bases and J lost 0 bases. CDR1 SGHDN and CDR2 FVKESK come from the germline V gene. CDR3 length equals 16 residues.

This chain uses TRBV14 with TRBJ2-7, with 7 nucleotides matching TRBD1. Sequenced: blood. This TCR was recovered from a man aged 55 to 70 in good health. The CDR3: CASSQDRDSFSYEQYF. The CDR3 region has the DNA TGTGCCAGCAGCCAAGATCGGGACAGTTTCTCCTACGAGCAGTACTTC.